This T cell receptor (beta chain) is from a study of blood T cell repertoires in COVID-19. For the study at large: The origin of the acute and convalescent COVID-19 samples was the United States, Italy and Spain. Sources were T cells, B-cell-depleted T cells, or PBMCs; the material itself was cDNA or gDNA.

As processed by the authors: Amplifying reference gene primers gave estimates of nucleated cell counts. Data came from immunoSEQ multiplex PCR; TCRdb stores just in-frame clones and leaves some out. D and trimming were read from the DNA, whereas the V and J calls and clone size are those reported in that table. In the table there are under 300,000 clones, 92% of which are singletons. V dropped 0 bases and J dropped 8 bases, with 11 bases sitting between them. The CDR3 covers 13 residues. Germline V gene sequence: CDR1 SGHRS, CDR2 YFSETQ. Sequencing was done on a sample of peripheral blood. The source is a man younger than 40 with COVID-19, enrolled during active disease. V is TRBV5-1 and J is TRBJ1-2, with D uncertain. CDR3 protein: CASSLEPGRGYTF. Written as DNA, the CDR3 is TGCGCCAGCAGCTTGGAACCGGGGAGGGGCTACACCTTC. Filled out from reference TRBV5-1 and TRBJ1-2, the complete variable domain reads KAGVTQTPRYLIKTRGQQVTLSCSPISGHRSVSWYQQTPGQGLQFLFEYFSETQRNKGNFPGRFSGRQFSNSRSEMNVSTLELGDSALYLCASSLEPGRGYTFGSGTRLTVV.